This paragraph covers one T cell receptor (beta chain) sequence. This sample stems from a study of CD8 T cells in ankylosing spondylitis. Germline CDR1 ENHRY, CDR2 SYGVKD. The CDR3 is made up of 12 amino acids. TCRdb re-derived calls from the 5' RACE reads in MiXCR, one entry per CDR3 protein. Found here are 50,000 to 70,000 distinct CDR3 sequences, 6.2% of them singletons; the top ten hold around 4.5%. The TCR originated in a male donor with ankylosing spondylitis. V usage is TRBV10-3 and J usage is TRBJ1-3; D not certain. Input material: synovial fluid, either unsorted or a sorted T cell fraction (not recorded which). In DNA, the CDR3 is TGTGCTCCCAGTGAGGTGGAAAACACCATATATTTT. Encoded protein: CAPSEVENTIYF.